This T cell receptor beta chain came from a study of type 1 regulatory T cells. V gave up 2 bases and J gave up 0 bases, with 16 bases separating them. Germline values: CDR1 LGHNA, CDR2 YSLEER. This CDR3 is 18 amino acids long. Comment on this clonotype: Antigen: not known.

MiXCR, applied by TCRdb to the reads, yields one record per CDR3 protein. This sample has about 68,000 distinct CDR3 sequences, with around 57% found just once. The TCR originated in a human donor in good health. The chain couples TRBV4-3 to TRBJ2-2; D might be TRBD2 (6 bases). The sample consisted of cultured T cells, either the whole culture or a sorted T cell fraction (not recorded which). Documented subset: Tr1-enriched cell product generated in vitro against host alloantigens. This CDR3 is CASSQRDVSGTNTGELFF. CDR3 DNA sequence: TGCGCCAGCAGCCAAAGAGATGTTAGCGGAACGAACACCGGGGAGCTGTTTTTT.